The following is a TCR beta chain sequence with its context. Its antigen is currently unknown. It may be a read error: a sequence one base away is much more abundant. CDR3 length equals 12 residues. Germline V gene data show CDR1 as SQVTM and CDR2 as ANQGSEA. The data were obtained in a study of read filtering for tumor transcriptome and immune sequencing. Findings of the study overall: Even smaller IR-seq throughput identified most shared clonotypes.

This library used approximately 370 ng RNA and molecular barcoded adaptors spanning alpha/delta and beta/gamma chains. A single record per CDR3 protein comes from TCRdb applying MiXCR to the reads. The sample has about 57,000 distinct CDR3 sequences; around a fifth are singletons. The J gene is TRBJ1-2, the V gene TRBV29-1; D not resolved. This TCR was sampled from a donor at least 40 years old with multiple myeloma. Sequencing was performed on a population of CD138-negative cells sorted from bone marrow. CDR3 protein: CSVGEGDYGFTF. CDR3 DNA: TGCAGCGTTGGTGAGGGAGACTATGGCTTCACCTTC.